The 20 T cell receptor beta chains below were found in one sample sequenced in a study of T-cell memory formation after mild COVID-19. TCRdb reanalysed the 5' RACE reads using MiXCR and keeps one entry per CDR3 protein. The repertoire holds over 150,000 distinct CDR3 sequences, with approximately 13% as singletons. Sequencing was done on a sample of PBMCs or a T cell subset sorted from them (not recorded which). These receptors all come from a man in his late teens or twenties who had mild COVID-19 (a few samples of this study predate the infection). Cell type and time point are not known.

The chain is built from TRBV24-1 and TRBJ2-5, with no clear D. Per the germline V gene, CDR1 is KGHDR and CDR2 is SFDVKD. The CDR3 is 13 amino acids. V was cut by 2 bases and J by 5 bases, with 8 bases left in between. The CDR3 protein is CATSDSRVETQYF. In nucleotides, the CDR3 is TGTGCCACCAGTGATTCTCGTGTGGAGACCCAGTACTTC.

V usage is TRBV20-1 and J usage is TRBJ1-1, with a weak D call TRBD1 (5 bases). CDR3 length: 14 amino acids. Germline CDR1 reads DFQATT; CDR2 reads SNEGSKA (reference sequence). Trimming pared 6 bases from V and 1 base from J, leaving 15 bases between. CDR3 region: CSAGAQGRNTEAFF. The CDR3 DNA follows: TGCAGTGCCGGGGCGCAGGGCAGGAACACTGAAGCTTTCTTT.

The chain's CDR3 is CASSETRQIYEQYV. CDR3 nucleotide sequence: TGTGCCAGCAGTGAAACGCGGCAGATCTACGAGCAGTACGTC. This chain connects TRBV2 to TRBJ2-7; unclear D gene. The CDR3 is made up of 14 amino acids. Per germline, CDR1 SNHLY and CDR2 FYNNEI. V was pared by 2 bases and J by 3 bases, with 11 bases between.

This clonotype has just one count. The chain is built from TRBV4-3 and TRBJ2-3; 7 bases match TRBD2. J gave up 2 bases and V 0 bases, and 8 bases lay outside the gene matches. CDR1 and CDR2 (germline): LGHNA, YSLEER. This CDR3 comprises 17 residues. As DNA, the CDR3 is TGCGCCAGCAGCCAAGATCGCAGGCGGGGGTCCACAGATACGCAGTATTTT. The encoded protein is CASSQDRRRGSTDTQYF.

This chain connects TRBV12-5 to TRBJ2-7, with 7 bases aligning to TRBD1. Per germline, CDR1 LGHNT and CDR2 FRNRAP. CDR3 length: 16 residues. The trim removed 1 base at V and 9 bases at J, leaving 15 bases unmatched. The CDR3 here is CASGLGSGTALRWQYF. Written as DNA, the CDR3 is TGTGCTAGTGGTTTGGGTTCCGGGACAGCTCTACGATGGCAGTACTTC.

This clonotype appeared a few times. This chain uses TRBV5-1 with TRBJ1-6, with TRBD1 matching 7 bases. Per germline, CDR1 SGHRS and CDR2 YFSETQ. This CDR3 comprises 16 residues. Trimming at V came to 1 base and at J to 10 bases, leaving 11 bases not matched to a gene. The CDR3 DNA reads as TGCGCCAGCAGCTTGACAGGGGAGGCCAGGGGGTCACCCCTCCACTTT. It translates to CASSLTGEARGSPLHF.

The chain carries TRBV20-1 and TRBJ1-1, with no clear D. The CDR3 length is 13 residues. Germline V gives CDR1 DFQATT, CDR2 SNEGSKA (reference sequence). V lost 5 bases to trimming and J lost 0 bases, with 10 bases between them. In DNA, the CDR3 is TGCAGTGCTCGGAATACAGTGAACACTGAAGCTTTCTTT. This sequence encodes CSARNTVNTEAFF.

This clonotype has a handful of counts. The chain has TRBV24-1 and TRBJ2-3; TRBD2 agrees at 7 bases. The CDR3 contains 20 residues. The V segment lost 3 bases and the J segment 6 bases; nucleotides outside the gene matches: 23. Germline V gene sequence: CDR1 KGHDR, CDR2 SFDVKD. This chain's CDR3 is CATSDPPGGGGDVSWDTQYF. DNA of the CDR3: TGTGCCACCAGTGATCCGCCCGGGGGTGGGGGGGACGTGTCTTGGGATACGCAGTATTTT.

V is TRBV10-3 and J is TRBJ2-5; 8 bases match TRBD1. Looked up from germline, CDR1 is ENHRY and CDR2 is SYGVKD. The length of the CDR3 is 13 residues. Trimming removed 10 bases from V and 5 bases from J; junction bases left unmatched: 9. The CDR3 DNA follows: TGTGCCACATCGACAGGGGTGATGGAGACCCAGTACTTC. Translated, it gives CATSTGVMETQYF.

This chain uses TRBV4-3 with TRBJ2-5; possible D gene TRBD2, 6 bases. The CDR3 is 14 residues long. V was pared by 4 bases and J by 5 bases, with 14 bases between. Germline V lookup: CDR1 LGHNA, CDR2 YSLEER. The CDR3 reads CASSLQGGKETQYF. As DNA, the CDR3 is TGCGCCAGCAGCCTCCAGGGCGGGAAGGAGACCCAGTACTTC.

The rearrangement joins TRBV7-3 to TRBJ2-3; the D gene could be TRBD1 or TRBD2 (5 bases each). Germline values: CDR1 SGHTA, CDR2 FQGTGA. This CDR3 has 15 amino acids. Trimming pared 3 bases from V and 3 bases from J, leaving 13 bases between. This CDR3 reads CASSLSGHRTDTQYF. DNA of the CDR3: TGTGCCAGCAGCTTGTCGGGGCACCGTACAGATACGCAGTATTTT. The full variable domain, its missing parts supplied by reference TRBV7-3 and TRBJ2-3, is GAGVSQTPSNKVTEKGKYVELRCDPISGHTALYWYRQSLGQGPEFLIYFQGTGAADDSGLPNDRFFAVRPEGSVSTLKIQRTERGDSAVYLCASSLSGHRTDTQYFGPGTRLTVL.

This clonotype has a handful of counts. The rearrangement joins TRBV12-3 or TRBV12-4 to TRBJ1-2; 7 bases map to TRBD1. The V segment lost 6 bases and the J segment 0 bases; nucleotides outside the gene matches: 7. The CDR3 consists of 15 residues. In DNA form, the CDR3 reads TGTGCCAGCAGCACCGGGACAGAGTCTAACTATGGCTACACCTTC. Amino acid sequence: CASSTGTESNYGYTF.

CDR3 sequence: CASSPVGGATDTQYF. CDR3 coding DNA: TGTGCCAGCAGCCCTGTCGGGGGGGCCACAGATACGCAGTATTTT. The chain employs TRBV7-2 and TRBJ2-3, with 8 bases lining up with TRBD2. Germline CDR1 reads SGHTA; CDR2 reads FQGNSA. V was pared by 5 bases and J by 2 bases, with 6 bases of the junction left unmatched. This CDR3 has 15 residues.

V and J are TRBV4-3 and TRBJ2-5, with TRBD2 identical over 8 bases. Trimming removed 2 bases from V and 2 bases from J; junction bases left unmatched: 4. CDR1 is LGHNA and CDR2 is YSLEER in the germline V gene. This CDR3 comprises 15 residues. CDR3 residues: CASSQRLAPQETQYF. The CDR3 nucleotides are TGCGCCAGCAGCCAAAGACTAGCGCCACAAGAGACCCAGTACTTC.

Only a few counts were recorded for this clonotype. The chain links TRBV20-1 to TRBJ2-4; D unclear. V was cut by 0 bases and J by 0 bases, with 6 bases left in between. This CDR3 region has 14 residues. In germline, CDR1 is DFQATT, CDR2 SNEGSKA (reference sequence). For the CDR3, the DNA is TGCAGTGCTAGAGATCAATTAGCCAAAAACATTCAGTACTTC. Translating gives CSARDQLAKNIQYF.

This chain links TRBV18 with TRBJ1-1; perhaps TRBD1 as D (5 bases). The V and J ends lost 2 bases and 2 bases respectively, with 12 bases between them. Germline V gene sequence: CDR1 KGHSH, CDR2 LQKENI. The CDR3 runs 15 residues. This CDR3 reads CASSPSTEDNTEAFF. The CDR3 region has the DNA TGTGCCAGCTCACCATCGACAGAAGATAACACTGAAGCTTTCTTT. The full variable domain, completed using reference TRBV18 and TRBJ1-1, is NAGVMQNPRHLVRRRGQEARLRCSPMKGHSHVYWYRQLPEEGLKFMVYLQKENIIDESGMPKERFSAEFPKEGPSILRIQQVVRGDSAAYFCASSPSTEDNTEAFFGQGTRLTVV.

This clonotype appeared a few times. This chain uses TRBV20-1 with TRBJ1-4, with 10 nucleotides matching TRBD1. The CDR3 runs 14 residues. V lost 0 bases to trimming and J lost 6 bases; unmatched junction nucleotides: 1. From germline, CDR1 is DFQATT and CDR2 SNEGSKA (reference sequence). The DNA of the CDR3 is TGCAGTGCTAGAGAGGGACAGGGGTATGAAAAACTGTTTTTT. This gives the protein CSAREGQGYEKLFF.

This clonotype came up a few times. This chain links TRBV19 with TRBJ2-3; TRBD1 matches at 11 bases. V trimming: 8 bases; J trimming: 4 bases; junction bases outside the gene matches: 8. CDR1 and CDR2 from the germline V gene are LNHDA and SQIVND (reference sequence). The CDR3 spans 15 residues. The CDR3 loop reads CASRSGQGVPDTQYF. The CDR3 nucleotides are TGTGCCAGTCGATCGGGACAGGGGGTGCCAGATACGCAGTATTTT.

The chain joins TRBV5-1 to TRBJ2-5; D is perhaps TRBD1 (8 bases). The V end lost 5 bases, the J end lost 1 base, and 15 bases lay between the germline ends. The CDR3 is 15 amino acids. CDR1 is SGHRS, CDR2 YFSETQ, per germline. The CDR3 coding sequence is TGCGCCAGCAGGGGGGGGACAGGTGTCCAAGAGACCCAGTACTTC. This gives the protein CASRGGTGVQETQYF.

This clonotype has ten or more counts. The V and J genes are TRBV24-1 and TRBJ2-5; D is possibly TRBD1 (6 bases). Trimming cost V 2 bases and J 4 bases, with 7 bases left between them. This CDR3 has 13 amino acids. CDR1 is KGHDR, CDR2 SFDVKD, per germline. The CDR3 nucleotides read TGTGCCACCAGTGATTGGACAGCAGAGACCCAGTACTTC. As protein: CATSDWTAETQYF.